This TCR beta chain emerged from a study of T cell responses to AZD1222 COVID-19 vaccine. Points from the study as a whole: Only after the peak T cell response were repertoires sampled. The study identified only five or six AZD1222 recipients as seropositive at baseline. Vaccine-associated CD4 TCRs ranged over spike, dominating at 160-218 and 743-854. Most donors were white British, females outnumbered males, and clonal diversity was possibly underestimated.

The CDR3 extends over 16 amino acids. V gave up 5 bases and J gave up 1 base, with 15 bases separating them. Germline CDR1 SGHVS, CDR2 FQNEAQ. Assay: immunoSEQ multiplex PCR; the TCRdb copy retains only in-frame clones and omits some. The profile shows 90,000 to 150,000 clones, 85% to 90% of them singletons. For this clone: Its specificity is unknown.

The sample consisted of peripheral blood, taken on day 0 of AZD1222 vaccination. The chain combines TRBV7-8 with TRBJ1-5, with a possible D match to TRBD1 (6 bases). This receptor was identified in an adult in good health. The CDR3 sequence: CASSLEGGLSNQPQHF. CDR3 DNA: TGTGCCAGCAGCCTAGAAGGGGGTTTGAGCAATCAGCCCCAGCATTTT. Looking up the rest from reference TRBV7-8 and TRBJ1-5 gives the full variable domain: GAGVSQSPRYKVAKRGQDVALRCDPISGHVSLFWYQQALGQGPEFLTYFQNEAQLDKSGLPSDRFFAERPEGSVSTLKIQRTQQEDSAVYLCASSLEGGLSNQPQHFGDGTRLSIL.